This T cell receptor (beta chain) was sequenced during a study of regulatory T cells in long-lasting Graves disease. Study-level background: Treatment with antithyroid drugs for over 5 years, together with positive TSH receptor antibodies, meant persistent Graves' disease. The study, taken as a whole, reports: Persistent Graves' disease cases displayed lower TCR diversity than newly diagnosed ones.

Combining iRepertoire HTBI primers with Arm-PCR of CDR3 regions, the authors built TCR beta libraries. One entry per CDR3 protein, called by TCRdb with MiXCR from the multiplex PCR reads. The data contain some 330,000 distinct CDR3 sequences, roughly 25% of them seen just once; the ten biggest clones take up under 35%. Points on this clonotype: Its antigen remains unidentified.

This CDR3 contains 15 residues. J gave up 1 base and V 2 bases, and 2 bases lay outside the gene matches. Per germline, CDR1 SNHLY and CDR2 FYNNEI. The time point denotes: persistent/refractory GD, antithyroid drugs over 5 years with positive TRAb. Isolated PBMC RNA provided the starting material for the TCR library. As a group, patients came from one endocrinology department in Xi'an, China. The specimen was peripheral blood mononuclear cells (PBMCs), collected when the disease was refractory, from a patient treated with antithyroid drugs. This chain links TRBV2 with TRBJ2-1; TRBD2 aligns across 7 bases. This TCR was recovered from a woman between 40 and 50 years old with Graves disease. CDR3 region: CASSESGVSYNEQFF. For the CDR3, the DNA is TGTGCCAGCAGTGAAAGCGGGGTTTCCTACAATGAGCAGTTCTTC.